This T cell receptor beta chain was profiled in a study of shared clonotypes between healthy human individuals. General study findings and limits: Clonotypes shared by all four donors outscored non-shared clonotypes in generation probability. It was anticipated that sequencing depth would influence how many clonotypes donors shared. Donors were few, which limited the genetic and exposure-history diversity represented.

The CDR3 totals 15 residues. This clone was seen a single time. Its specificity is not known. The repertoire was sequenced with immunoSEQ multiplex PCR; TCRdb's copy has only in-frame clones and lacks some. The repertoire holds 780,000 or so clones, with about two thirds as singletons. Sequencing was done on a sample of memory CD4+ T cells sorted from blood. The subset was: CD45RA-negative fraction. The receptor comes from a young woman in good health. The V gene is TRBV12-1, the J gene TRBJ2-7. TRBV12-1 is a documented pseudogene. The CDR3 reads CASSPRTSQNYEQYF. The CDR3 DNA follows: TGTGCCAGCAGCCCACGAACTTCCCAGAACTACGAGCAGTACTTC.